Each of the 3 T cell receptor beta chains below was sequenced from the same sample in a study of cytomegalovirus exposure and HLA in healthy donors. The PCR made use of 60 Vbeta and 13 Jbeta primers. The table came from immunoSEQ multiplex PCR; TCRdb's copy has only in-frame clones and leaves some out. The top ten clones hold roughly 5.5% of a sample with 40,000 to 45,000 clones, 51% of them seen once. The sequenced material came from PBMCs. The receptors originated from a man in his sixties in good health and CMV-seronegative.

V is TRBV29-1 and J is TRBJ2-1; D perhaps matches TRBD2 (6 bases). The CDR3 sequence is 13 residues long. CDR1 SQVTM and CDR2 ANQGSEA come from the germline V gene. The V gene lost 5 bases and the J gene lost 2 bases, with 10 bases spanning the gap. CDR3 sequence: CSVRRETYNEQFF. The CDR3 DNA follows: TGCAGCGTTAGGAGGGAAACCTACAATGAGCAGTTCTTC.

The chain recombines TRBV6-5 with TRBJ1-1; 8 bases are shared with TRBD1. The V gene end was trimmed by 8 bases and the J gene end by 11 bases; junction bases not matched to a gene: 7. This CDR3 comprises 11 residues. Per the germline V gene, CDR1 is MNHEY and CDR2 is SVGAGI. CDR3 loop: CASHETGEAFF. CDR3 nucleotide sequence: TGTGCCAGCCACGAGACAGGGGAGGCTTTCTTT.

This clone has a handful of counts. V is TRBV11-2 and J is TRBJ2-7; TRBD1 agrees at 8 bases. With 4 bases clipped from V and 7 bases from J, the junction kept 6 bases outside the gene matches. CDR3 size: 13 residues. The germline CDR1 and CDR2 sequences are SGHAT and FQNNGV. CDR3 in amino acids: CASSYRDRYEQYF. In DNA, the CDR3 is TGTGCCAGCAGCTACAGGGACAGGTATGAGCAGTACTTC.